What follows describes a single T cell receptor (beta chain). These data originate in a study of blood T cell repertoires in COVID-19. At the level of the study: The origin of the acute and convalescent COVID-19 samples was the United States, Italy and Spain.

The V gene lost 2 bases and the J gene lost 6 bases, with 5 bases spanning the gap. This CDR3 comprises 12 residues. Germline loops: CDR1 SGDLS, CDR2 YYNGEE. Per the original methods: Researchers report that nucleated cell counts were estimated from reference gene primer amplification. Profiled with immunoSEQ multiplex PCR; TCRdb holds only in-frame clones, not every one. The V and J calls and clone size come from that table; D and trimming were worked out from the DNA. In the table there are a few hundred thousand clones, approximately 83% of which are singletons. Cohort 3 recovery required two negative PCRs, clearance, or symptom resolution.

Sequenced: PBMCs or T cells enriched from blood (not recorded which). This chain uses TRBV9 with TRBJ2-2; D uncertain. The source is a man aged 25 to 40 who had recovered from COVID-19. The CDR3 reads CASSVLSGELFF. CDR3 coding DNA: TGTGCCAGCAGCGTTCTATCCGGGGAGCTGTTTTTT. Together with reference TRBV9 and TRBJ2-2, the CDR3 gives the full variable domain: DSGVTQTPKHLITATGQRVTLRCSPRSGDLSVYWYQQSLDQGLQFLIQYYNGEERAKGNILERFSAQQFPDLHSELNLSSLELGDSALYFCASSVLSGELFFGEGSRLTVL.